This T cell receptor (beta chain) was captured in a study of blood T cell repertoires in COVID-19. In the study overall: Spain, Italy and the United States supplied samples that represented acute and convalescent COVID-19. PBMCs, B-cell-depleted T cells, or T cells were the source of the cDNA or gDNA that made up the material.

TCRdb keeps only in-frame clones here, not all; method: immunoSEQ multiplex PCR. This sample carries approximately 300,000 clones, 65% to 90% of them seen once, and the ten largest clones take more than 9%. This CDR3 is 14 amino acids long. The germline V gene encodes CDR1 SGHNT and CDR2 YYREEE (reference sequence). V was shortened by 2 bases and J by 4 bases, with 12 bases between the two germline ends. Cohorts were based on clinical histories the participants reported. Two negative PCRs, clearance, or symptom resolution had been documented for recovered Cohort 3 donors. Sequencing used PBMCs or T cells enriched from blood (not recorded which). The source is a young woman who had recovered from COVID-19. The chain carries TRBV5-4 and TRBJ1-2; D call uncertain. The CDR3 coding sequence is TGTGCCAGCAGCTTAAATTCAGAGGGCTATGGCTACACCTTC. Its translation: CASSLNSEGYGYTF.